This T cell receptor beta chain appears in the sequencing data of a study of lymphopenia after photon versus proton radiotherapy. Measured with immunoSEQ multiplex PCR; TCRdb has only the in-frame clones, and not every one. The repertoire includes roughly 58,000 clones, around 90% of them detected once, and roughly 12% sits in the top ten. CDR1 is SGHTA and CDR2 is FQGNSA in the germline V gene. This CDR3 is 14 amino acids long. Trimming stripped 2 bases from V and 4 bases from J, with 6 bases between. The chain has TRBV7-2 and TRBJ2-6; unclear D gene. This sample comprised peripheral blood, obtained from a patient treated with proton-based radiotherapy. This TCR was recovered from an elderly man with esophageal cancer. CDR3 nucleotides: TGTGCCAGCAGCTTACGTGCCGGGGCCAACGTCCTGACTTTC. Translated, it gives CASSLRAGANVLTF.